The T cell receptor beta chain under discussion was sequenced for a study of CXCR3-negative and CXCR3-positive naive CD8 T cells. Whole-study context: The study obtained roughly 140 million TRB reads, about 1.5 +/- 0.3 million per library.

TRB cDNA was prepared as libraries by UMI-labeled 5' RACE. After re-calling the 5' RACE reads, TCRdb lists one entry per CDR3 protein, DNA absent. The sample is made up of over 150,000 distinct CDR3 sequences, and the top ten hold 0.45% to 0.6% of it. Germline lookup yields CDR1 SGHRS and CDR2 YFSETQ. The CDR3 runs 12 residues. Naive CD8+ T cells carried a CD45RO-CCR7+CD27+CD95- phenotype. Points on this clonotype: Its antigen is unidentified.

Study-wide results and limits: CXCR3-expressing naive cells carried TRB CDR3s more hydrophobic than those of CXCR3-negative naive cells. Memory CD8+ cells showed much lower diversity, while both naive subsets were comparably high.

Sample: naive CXCR3+ CD8+ T cells from blood. Subset defined: CD45RO-CCR7+CD27+CD95- naive CD8+ T cells expressing CXCR3 (TNR3+). The chain combines TRBV5-1 with TRBJ2-1; lacking DNA, the TRBD1 call made by TCRdb goes unchecked. The sequence came from a human donor in good health. Some clones in this sample may be carry-over from other donors' samples. CDR3 loop: CASSFEDIDQFF.